This T cell receptor beta chain was sequenced during a study of identifying expanded T cells in peripheral blood. Findings of the study overall: Variance in clone template counts between roughly 2-week samples significantly increased with total template count across all healthy donors. Roughly 1.2 clones differed between technical replicates, versus roughly 17 and 20 over time.

Germline values: CDR1 ENHRY, CDR2 SYGVKD. This CDR3 is built from 15 residues. V lost 4 bases and J lost 4, with 14 bases in between. Sequenced by immunoSEQ multiplex PCR; TCRdb stores in-frame clones only, minus some. The sample records about 100,000 clones, approximately 89% being singletons. No infections or other immune events were documented during collection. Details on this clone: What it recognizes is unknown.

Sequencing input: blood. The chain joins TRBV10-3 to TRBJ1-3; unclear D gene. This TCR came from a person aged 18 to 75 in good health. The CDR3 DNA is TGTGCCATCAGTGGCGGGCCCCGACCAGGAAACACCATATATTTT. Amino acids: CAISGGPRPGNTIYF.